A single sample gave rise to the 28 T cell receptor beta chains below, sequenced in a study of blood T cell dynamics during melanoma immunotherapy. Assay used: immunoSEQ multiplex PCR; TCRdb lists only in-frame clones, some missing. Of 10,000 or so clones listed, around 80% are singletons. Time point defined: week 3, after first cycle of checkpoint inhibitor. The source was blood, collected from a patient treated with checkpoint blockade. Every receptor here comes from a human donor with melanoma.

The chain employs TRBV7-9 and TRBJ1-2, with 7 nucleotides matching TRBD1. V lost 0 bases to trimming and J lost 3 bases; unmatched junction nucleotides: 7. CDR1 is SEHNR and CDR2 is FQNEAQ in the germline V gene (reference sequence). There are 16 residues in the CDR3. As DNA, the CDR3 is TGTGCCAGCAGCTTAGCACCGGGACAGAGACACTATGGCTACACCTTC. Translated: CASSLAPGQRHYGYTF.

The gene calls are TRBV7-9 and TRBJ1-5, with D uncertain. The CDR3 runs 15 residues. The V gene lost 5 bases and the J gene lost 1 base, with 12 bases spanning the gap. In germline, CDR1 is SEHNR, CDR2 FQNEAQ (reference sequence). This CDR3 is CASSLQMGSNQPQHF. CDR3 nucleotides: TGTGCCAGCAGCCTCCAGATGGGGAGCAATCAGCCCCAGCATTTT. The full variable domain, completed using reference TRBV7-9 and TRBJ1-5, is DTGVSQNPRHKITKRGQNVTFRCDPISEHNRLYWYRQTLGQGPEFLTYFQNEAQLEKSRLLSDRFSAERPKGSFSTLEIQRTEQGDSAMYLCASSLQMGSNQPQHFGDGTRLSIL.

In DNA form, the CDR3 reads TGTGCCAGCAGCTTGGCTGAAGATCAGCCCCAGCATTTT. This encodes CASSLAEDQPQHF. The V and J genes are TRBV5-8 and TRBJ1-5; D gene uncertain. The CDR3 is 13 residues long. V dropped 0 bases and J dropped 5 bases, with 6 bases sitting between them. Germline V gives CDR1 SGHTS, CDR2 YDEGEE.

The rearrangement uses TRBV28 and TRBJ2-1; 11 bases are shared with TRBD2. The trim removed 5 bases at V and 7 bases at J, leaving 16 bases unmatched. Germline V gene lookup returns CDR1 MDHEN and CDR2 SYDVKM. The CDR3 is made up of 18 amino acids. DNA of the CDR3: TGTGCCAGCAGTACCCCAATAACTAGCGGGGGCATAGGGAATGAGCAGTTCTTC. It specifies CASSTPITSGGIGNEQFF. Based on the CDR3 plus reference TRBV28 and TRBJ2-1, the full variable domain is DVKVTQSSRYLVKRTGEKVFLECVQDMDHENMFWYRQDPGLGLRLIYFSYDVKMKEKGDIPEGYSVSREKKERFSLILESASTNQTSMYLCASSTPITSGGIGNEQFFGPGTRLTVL.

V is TRBV12-5 and J is TRBJ2-1; 8 bases align to TRBD2. The CDR3 loop spans 16 amino acids. Germline V lookup: CDR1 LGHNT, CDR2 FRNRAP. The V segment lost 5 bases and the J segment 3 bases; nucleotides outside the gene matches: 9. CDR3 amino acids: CASGPSGSGSYNEQFF. The CDR3 coding sequence is TGTGCTAGTGGTCCCTCGGGGAGCGGGAGCTACAATGAGCAGTTCTTC.

This clone has only one observation. The V and J genes are TRBV6-1 and TRBJ2-1; D is ambiguous. The V gene's germline CDR1 is MNHNS and CDR2 SASEGT. The CDR3 has 13 amino acids. Trimming removed 0 bases at V and 7 bases at J, with 7 bases between. The CDR3 protein is CASSEASVNEQFF. CDR3 in DNA: TGTGCCAGCAGTGAAGCGTCTGTTAATGAGCAGTTCTTC.

The rearrangement links TRBV6-9 to TRBJ1-2; no definite D call. Germline V gene data show CDR1 as MNHGY and CDR2 as SVAAGI. The CDR3 spans 13 residues. Trimming removed 3 bases from V and 3 bases from J, with 8 bases in between. The CDR3 is CASSYRAYYGYTF. In DNA form, the CDR3 reads TGTGCCAGCAGTTACAGAGCCTACTATGGCTACACCTTC.

The chain links TRBV6-5 to TRBJ1-1, with a tentative D call TRBD1 (5 bases). The CDR3 consists of 15 residues. Germline values: CDR1 MNHEY, CDR2 SVGAGI. V lost 6 bases and J 3 bases, leaving 17 bases between the germline ends. DNA of the CDR3: TGTGCCAGCAGCCCCGTAGGGGCAGTAGACACTGAAGCTTTCTTT. Translation gives CASSPVGAVDTEAFF.

The rearrangement links TRBV7-2 to TRBJ2-1; 7 bases line up with TRBD2. Unmatched junction bases numbered 6, after V lost 5 bases and J lost 5 bases. This CDR3 contains 14 residues. Germline CDR1 is SGHTA and CDR2 is FQGNSA. The CDR3 sequence: CASSPGLEHNEQFF. CDR3 coding DNA: TGTGCCAGCAGCCCTGGACTAGAGCACAATGAGCAGTTCTTC.

The chain recombines TRBV7-8 with TRBJ1-2; 7 bases map to TRBD1. V trimming: 5 bases; J trimming: 6 bases; junction bases outside the gene matches: 9. Germline assignment: CDR1 SGHVS and CDR2 FQNEAQ. The CDR3 loop spans 14 amino acids. CDR3 nucleotide sequence: TGTGCCAGCAGCACTTCCCTAGGGGGCGATGGCTACACCTTC. Amino acids: CASSTSLGGDGYTF.

This chain joins TRBV6-6 and TRBJ1-5; 9 positions agree with TRBD1. Germline CDR1 is MNHNY and CDR2 is SVGAGI (reference sequence). V was clipped by 2 bases and J by 4 bases; unmatched bases: 6. The CDR3 has 16 amino acids. The DNA of the CDR3 is TGTGCCAGCAGTTACAGGGACAGGGATCGTAATCAGCCCCAGCATTTT. This gives the protein CASSYRDRDRNQPQHF.

This chain links TRBV6-1 with TRBJ2-5; 9 bases are shared with TRBD2. Germline CDR1 reads MNHNS; CDR2 reads SASEGT. The CDR3 runs to 15 residues. V was clipped by 2 bases and J by 5 bases; unmatched bases: 6. The chain's CDR3 is CASSEMASGTETQYF. For the CDR3, the DNA is TGTGCCAGCAGTGAAATGGCTAGCGGGACTGAGACCCAGTACTTC.

The V gene is TRBV5-6, the J gene TRBJ1-2; 10 nucleotides match TRBD1. The CDR3 length is 15 residues. Germline V gene lookup returns CDR1 SGHDT and CDR2 YYEEEE. V lost 5 bases and J lost 5; bases outside the gene matches: 9. The DNA for the CDR3 is TGTGCCAGCAGTTATTCCGGGACAGGGGAGTATGGCTACACCTTC. Amino acids: CASSYSGTGEYGYTF.

CDR3 amino acids: CASSQVRPNTEAFF. For the CDR3, the DNA is TGCGCCAGCAGCCAAGTGCGCCCGAACACTGAAGCTTTCTTT. The chain employs TRBV4-1 and TRBJ1-1, with D hard to call. V was clipped by 1 base and J by 1 base, with 7 bases between them. The CDR3 extends over 14 amino acids. CDR1 and CDR2 (germline): MGHRA, YSYEKL.

V is TRBV11-2 and J is TRBJ1-1; 7 nucleotides agree with TRBD1. Unmatched junction bases numbered 8, after V lost 4 bases and J lost 0 bases. The CDR3 is 16 residues long. The germline gives CDR1 SGHAT, CDR2 FQNNGV. The CDR3 region has the DNA TGTGCCAGCAGCTCACATCCGGGACAGTTGAACACTGAAGCTTTCTTT. Translated, it gives CASSSHPGQLNTEAFF. The variable domain in full, with the rest retrieved from reference TRBV11-2 and TRBJ1-1, is EAGVAQSPRYKIIEKRQSVAFWCNPISGHATLYWYQQILGQGPKLLIQFQNNGVVDDSQLPKDRFSAERLKGVDSTLKIQPAKLEDSAVYLCASSSHPGQLNTEAFFGQGTRLTVV.

The chain is built from TRBV5-1 and TRBJ2-2; maybe TRBD1 (6 bases). The V gene lost 0 bases and the J gene lost 4 bases, with 16 bases spanning the gap. Germline V CDR1 and CDR2: SGHRS, YFSETQ. The CDR3 contains 17 residues. The CDR3 DNA reads as TGCGCCAGCAGCTTGGAGGGGGTCAGGAGAGGCACCGGGGAGCTGTTTTTT. As protein: CASSLEGVRRGTGELFF.

This rearrangement joins TRBV27 to TRBJ2-7; 11 bases align to TRBD2. V was clipped by 5 bases and J by 5 bases; unmatched bases: 8. This CDR3 has 15 amino acids. Looked up from germline, CDR1 is MNHEY and CDR2 is SMNVEV (reference sequence). The CDR3 region is CASSELLAGVHEQYF. In DNA, the CDR3 is TGTGCCAGCAGTGAATTACTAGCGGGAGTTCACGAGCAGTACTTC.

CDR3 bases: TGTGCCACCACCCTCAGGGTGAACTACGAGCAGTACTTC. Encoded protein: CATTLRVNYEQYF. This chain connects TRBV28 to TRBJ2-5; a weak D match, TRBD1 (5 bases). The J call could be wrong; TRBJ2-7 is a better fit for the DNA end. The CDR3 is made up of 13 amino acids. From germline, CDR1 is MDHEN and CDR2 SYDVKM.

This clone was recorded once. The V and J genes are TRBV28 and TRBJ1-5; TRBD1 matches at 9 bases. Germline lookup yields CDR1 MDHEN and CDR2 SYDVKM. The CDR3 consists of 14 residues. V trimming: 4 bases; J trimming: 6 bases; junction bases outside the gene matches: 4. The CDR3 DNA sequence: TGTGCCAGCAGTTCAACAGGGGGCGGTCAGCCCCAGCATTTT. Amino acid sequence: CASSSTGGGQPQHF. Supplemented by reference TRBV28 and TRBJ1-5, the full variable domain reads DVKVTQSSRYLVKRTGEKVFLECVQDMDHENMFWYRQDPGLGLRLIYFSYDVKMKEKGDIPEGYSVSREKKERFSLILESASTNQTSMYLCASSSTGGGQPQHFGDGTRLSIL.

The rearrangement links TRBV7-2 to TRBJ1-5, with 7 bases matching TRBD1. V was pared by 2 bases and J by 6 bases, with 1 base of the junction left unmatched. CDR1 and CDR2 from the germline V gene are SGHTA and FQGNSA. The CDR3 spans 13 residues. The DNA of the CDR3 is TGTGCCAGCAGCTTAACAGGGGCTCAGCCCCAGCATTTT. Protein: CASSLTGAQPQHF.

The chain joins TRBV14 to TRBJ2-3; no clear D gene. This CDR3 comprises 14 residues. The germline CDR1 and CDR2 sequences are SGHDN and FVKESK. The ends were cut back, 0 bases at V and 4 bases at J, with 8 bases in the middle. The CDR3 DNA reads as TGTGCCAGCAGCCAAGACAATCTGGCAGATACGCAGTATTTT. Residues: CASSQDNLADTQYF.

The gene calls are TRBV5-6 and TRBJ1-2; 8 bases map to TRBD1. The germline V gene encodes CDR1 SGHDT and CDR2 YYEEEE. This CDR3 spans 15 amino acids. Trimming cost V 4 bases and J 4 bases; bases outside gene matches: 9. This CDR3 is CASSRPGQEIYGYTF. CDR3 bases: TGTGCCAGCAGCCGACCGGGACAGGAGATCTATGGCTACACCTTC.

This clone was recorded once. The J gene is TRBJ1-3, the V gene TRBV2; 8 bases agree with TRBD1. Trimming took 6 bases from V and 7 from J; bases not matched to a gene: 5. The V gene's germline CDR1 is SNHLY and CDR2 FYNNEI. This CDR3 contains 13 residues. The CDR3 DNA follows: TGTGCCAGCAGGGCAGGGGGCCCGAACACCATATATTTT. Residues: CASRAGGPNTIYF.

The V gene is TRBV7-9, the J gene TRBJ1-4, with TRBD1 matching over 7 bases. This CDR3 spans 16 amino acids. Germline V gives CDR1 SEHNR, CDR2 FQNEAQ (reference sequence). V trimming: 5 bases; J trimming: 4 bases; junction bases outside the gene matches: 10. This CDR3 reads CASSPNAGGNNEKLFF. The CDR3 DNA is TGTGCCAGCAGCCCCAACGCAGGGGGGAATAATGAAAAACTGTTTTTT.

This clone was seen just once. The J gene is TRBJ2-2, the V gene TRBV15; 9 nucleotides align to TRBD1. Trimming cost V 0 bases and J 6 bases; bases outside gene matches: 11. The CDR3 is 18 residues long. Germline loops: CDR1 LNHNV, CDR2 YYDKDF (reference sequence). This chain's CDR3 is CATSRDWTGTGRAGELFF. The CDR3, as DNA: TGTGCCACCAGCAGAGATTGGACCGGGACAGGGAGAGCCGGGGAGCTGTTTTTT.

The chain has TRBV5-8 and TRBJ2-1; a possible D gene is TRBD1 (5 bases). The CDR3 runs to 12 residues. Germline CDR1 reads SGHTS; CDR2 reads YDEGEE. V gave up 4 bases and J gave up 9 bases, with 11 bases separating them. The CDR3 coding sequence is TGTGCCAGCAGCCGGACCAGGGTTGAGCAGTTCTTC. It specifies CASSRTRVEQFF. Full variable domain (rest looked up from reference TRBV5-8 and TRBJ2-1): EAGVTQSPTHLIKTRGQQATLRCSPISGHTSVYWYQQALGLGLQFLLWYDEGEERNRGNFPPRFSGRQFPNYSSELNVNALELEDSALYLCASSRTRVEQFFGPGTRLTVL.

J is TRBJ2-5 and V is TRBV28; D may match TRBD1 or TRBD2 (5 bases each). Germline assignment: CDR1 MDHEN and CDR2 SYDVKM. CDR3 size: 14 residues. Deletions cut 2 bases from V and 4 bases from J, with 11 bases between. CDR3 DNA: TGTGCCAGCAGTTTACCGGGGCGGCCAGAGACCCAGTACTTC. This sequence encodes CASSLPGRPETQYF.

The chain joins TRBV6-1 to TRBJ1-1; TRBD1 agrees at 7 bases. The ends lost 7 bases at V and 11 bases at J; junction bases unmatched: 10. Germline CDR1 reads MNHNS; CDR2 reads SASEGT. This CDR3 has 12 amino acids. CDR3 residues: CASILGTAPAFF. CDR3 DNA sequence: TGTGCCAGCATCCTGGGGACAGCGCCCGCTTTCTTT.